The 17 T cell receptor beta chains given below trace back to one sample, sequenced in a study of shared clonotypes between healthy human individuals. Data came from immunoSEQ multiplex PCR; TCRdb stores just in-frame clones and leaves some out. The sample has about 2,200,000 clones, just over 90% seen once. Naive CD8 cells lacked CD45RO, underwent positive selection for CCR7 and left out terminally differentiated effector memory CD45RA+ cells. Sequenced input: naive CD8+ T cells from PBMCs. The source is a man younger than 30 in good health. Some clones in this sample may be carry-over from other donors' samples.

This CDR3 reads CASSALGGRQETQYF. The CDR3 DNA reads TGTGCCAGCAGCGCACTGGGGGGCAGGCAAGAGACCCAGTACTTC. This chain uses TRBV7-6 with TRBJ2-5; D is perhaps TRBD1 or TRBD2 (6 bases each). The germline V gene encodes CDR1 SGHVS and CDR2 FNYEAQ. This CDR3 contains 15 residues. V lost 5 bases and J lost 2, with 15 bases in between.

This clone came up a few times. CDR3 region: CASSEAGTEAFF. The CDR3 region has the DNA TGTGCCAGCAGTGAAGCGGGCACTGAAGCTTTCTTT. V gene TRBV2 combines with J gene TRBJ1-1; D gene unclear. The CDR3 runs to 12 residues. Trimming left V 0 bases short and J 4 bases short, with 3 bases between. Germline V gene data show CDR1 as SNHLY and CDR2 as FYNNEI. The variable domain in full, completed from reference TRBV2 and TRBJ1-1, reads EPEVTQTPSHQVTQMGQEVILRCVPISNHLYFYWYRQILGQKVEFLVSFYNNEISEKSEIFDDQFSVERPDGSNFTLKIRSTKLEDSAMYFCASSEAGTEAFFGQGTRLTVV.

Remarks on this clone: Other DNA sequences in this sample translate to the same CDR3. The V gene is TRBV7-6, the J gene TRBJ2-1; D unclear. Germline V gene data show CDR1 as SGHVS and CDR2 as FNYEAQ. V shed 4 bases and J shed 5 bases, with 9 bases lying between them. The CDR3 length is 13 residues. CDR3 in amino acids: CASSSGPNNEQFF. The CDR3 DNA follows: TGTGCCAGCAGCTCCGGACCAAACAATGAGCAGTTCTTC.

This clone was seen just once. The chain has TRBV19 and TRBJ2-2; D gene ambiguous. Germline V gene lookup returns CDR1 LNHDA and CDR2 SQIVND (reference sequence). Trimming stripped 7 bases from V and 5 bases from J, with 5 bases between. This CDR3 has 11 residues. The CDR3 DNA follows: TGTGCCAGTACCATTACCGGGGAGCTGTTTTTT. As protein: CASTITGELFF.

This chain uses TRBV7-8 with TRBJ1-1, with D unclear. The CDR3 has 13 amino acids. Germline V gene data show CDR1 as SGHVS and CDR2 as FQNEAQ. V lost 1 base and J lost 5, with 8 bases in between. The CDR3 region has the DNA TGTGCCAGCAGCTTAGTGGGCTGGACTGAAGCTTTCTTT. This codes for CASSLVGWTEAFF.

This chain links TRBV27 with TRBJ1-2, with D perhaps matching TRBD1 (5 bases). The CDR3 is 15 residues long. V lost 4 bases and J 7 bases, leaving 19 bases between the germline ends. CDR1 and CDR2 (germline): MNHEY, SMNVEV (reference sequence). This chain's CDR3 is CASSSPQGGVSGYTF. The CDR3 DNA reads as TGTGCCAGCAGTTCCCCCCAGGGAGGGGTGAGTGGCTACACCTTC.

V and J are TRBV6-6 and TRBJ2-3; possible D gene TRBD1, 6 bases. V lost 4 bases and J lost 2, with 16 bases in between. The CDR3 sequence is 16 residues long. Germline V gene lookup returns CDR1 MNHNY and CDR2 SVGAGI (reference sequence). This CDR3 reads CASSSLRDTNTDTQYF. In nucleotides, the CDR3 is TGTGCCAGCAGTTCCCTCCGGGACACAAACACAGATACGCAGTATTTT.

The chain links TRBV6-6 to TRBJ2-3; D not resolved. Germline V gives CDR1 MNHNY, CDR2 SVGAGI (reference sequence). The CDR3 contains 16 residues. V was cut by 4 bases and J by 4 bases, with 18 bases left in between. The CDR3 DNA reads TGTGCCAGCAGTTCCGAATCTAATCCTAGAGCAGATACGCAGTATTTT. Translating gives CASSSESNPRADTQYF.

A word on this clone: This specimen includes other DNA sequences encoding the same CDR3. This rearrangement joins TRBV19 to TRBJ1-1; D is uncertain. Germline CDR1 and CDR2: LNHDA and SQIVND (reference sequence). The ends were cut back, 3 bases at V and 1 base at J, with 9 bases in the middle. This CDR3 region has 14 residues. This CDR3 reads CASSISRGNTEAFF. DNA of the CDR3: TGTGCCAGTAGTATTTCACGAGGGAACACTGAAGCTTTCTTT.

The chain carries TRBV27 and TRBJ2-1, with unresolved D. Germline V gives CDR1 MNHEY, CDR2 SMNVEV (reference sequence). V lost 3 bases and J lost 8, with 11 bases in between. This CDR3 is 13 amino acids long. The CDR3 sequence: CASSFTLRYEQFF. In DNA form, the CDR3 reads TGTGCCAGCAGTTTTACCTTGCGCTATGAGCAGTTCTTC.

V usage is TRBV27 and J usage is TRBJ2-7, with a tentative D call TRBD1 (5 bases). The CDR3 extends over 18 amino acids. Trimming pared 5 bases from V and 5 bases from J, leaving 28 bases between. The germline V gene encodes CDR1 MNHEY and CDR2 SMNVEV (reference sequence). The CDR3 sequence is CASSRLAIKGQGVHEQYF. In DNA, the CDR3 is TGTGCCAGCAGTCGACTCGCGATTAAAGGGCAGGGCGTCCACGAGCAGTACTTC.

This clone has just one count. The chain is built from TRBV6-4 and TRBJ2-3; TRBD2 matches 13 bases. V gave up 5 bases and J gave up 4 bases; unmatched junction bases: 12. In germline, CDR1 is MRHNA, CDR2 SNTAGT. The CDR3 spans 18 residues. The CDR3 DNA follows: TGTGCCAGCAGTTTGGGGACTAGCGGGACGGGCGTCCCAGATACGCAGTATTTT. Its protein product is CASSLGTSGTGVPDTQYF.

The chain recombines TRBV7-2 with TRBJ2-3, with 7 bases fitting TRBD1. The CDR3 contains 14 residues. Germline V gene lookup returns CDR1 SGHTA and CDR2 FQGNSA. V was clipped by 6 bases and J by 3 bases; unmatched bases: 6. The CDR3 nucleotides are TGTGCCAGCAGTCCAACAGGGGCGACAGATACGCAGTATTTT. Its translation: CASSPTGATDTQYF.

The V gene is TRBV9, the J gene TRBJ1-2, with no clear D. CDR3 length: 13 amino acids. CDR1 is SGDLS and CDR2 is YYNGEE in the germline V gene. Trimming took off 0 bases at V and 7 bases at J, with 10 bases between the two ends. The CDR3, as DNA: TGTGCCAGCAGCGTAGCGTCAGGAGCTGGCTACACCTTC. Protein sequence: CASSVASGAGYTF.

The V call is TRBV19, the J call TRBJ2-7; 8 bases fit TRBD2. This CDR3 comprises 15 residues. CDR1 is LNHDA, CDR2 SQIVND, per germline (reference sequence). The trim removed 3 bases at V and 2 bases at J, leaving 6 bases unmatched. The CDR3 spells CASSMGTGGPYEQYF. CDR3 DNA sequence: TGTGCCAGTAGTATGGGGACGGGGGGGCCCTACGAGCAGTACTTC.

The chain joins TRBV4-3 to TRBJ2-5; 7 bases fit TRBD1. The CDR3 contains 16 residues. J lost 5 bases, V lost 4 bases, and 13 bases had no gene match. Germline V gene lookup returns CDR1 LGHNA and CDR2 YSLEER. Here the CDR3 DNA reads TGCGCCAGCAGCCTAGTAGACAGGGCGCCAATGGAGACCCAGTACTTC. It is translated as CASSLVDRAPMETQYF.

The rearrangement joins TRBV7-6 to TRBJ1-4; a weak D match, TRBD1 (5 bases). This CDR3 has 16 amino acids. The V and J ends lost 2 bases and 0 bases respectively, with 10 bases between them. Germline lookup yields CDR1 SGHVS and CDR2 FNYEAQ. The CDR3 sequence is CASSLSGGATNEKLFF. The CDR3 DNA follows: TGTGCCAGCAGCTTAAGTGGGGGGGCAACTAATGAAAAACTGTTTTTT.